These T cell receptor beta chains were read from a single sample in a study of long-term antiretroviral therapy in people with HIV. Produced via immunoSEQ multiplex PCR; TCRdb's table is partial and in-frame only. The sample records approximately 37,000 clones, about four fifths being singletons. The sequenced sample was unsorted PBMCs, obtained 1 year after starting antiretroviral therapy. The source is a man younger than 35 with HIV. Both conserved end residues are part of each CDR3. Each record gives: J gene, D gene, clone size, V gene, CDR3 protein, CDR3 DNA. The D gene is left open where the match is weak. Clone size appears in some rows only: once, few, many, or a class for an expanded clone.

TRBJ1-1	TRBD1	.	TRBV5-1	CASSLGLQGWKAFF	TGCGCCAGCAGCTTGGGCTTACAGGGGTGGAAAGCTTTCTTT
TRBJ2-7	.	.	TRBV9	CASSPSMSSYEQYF	TGTGCCAGCAGCCCTTCCATGTCCTCCTACGAGCAGTACTTC
TRBJ2-1	TRBD2	once	TRBV9	CASSVEGTSFSYNEQFF	TGTGCCAGCAGCGTAGAGGGGACTAGCTTCTCCTACAATGAGCAGTTCTTC
TRBJ2-7	TRBD1	few	TRBV9	CASSSGQGYEQYF	TGTGCCAGCAGCTCGGGACAGGGCTACGAGCAGTACTTC
TRBJ1-2	.	.	TRBV11-2	CASSRRDGTNYGYTF	TGTGCCAGCAGCCGGAGAGACGGGACTAACTATGGCTACACCTTC
TRBJ2-7	TRBD2	.	TRBV28	CASIGEGRTDYEQYF	TGTGCCAGCATCGGGGAGGGCAGGACCGACTACGAGCAGTACTTC
TRBJ1-3	.	.	TRBV9	CASSVVPQGQDTIYF	TGTGCCAGCAGCGTAGTACCCCAGGGTCAAGACACCATATATTTT
TRBJ1-1	.	.	TRBV12-5	CASGSLGWSEAEAFF	TGTGCTAGTGGTTCTCTAGGTTGGAGTGAGGCTGAAGCTTTCTTT
TRBJ1-2	.	.	TRBV7-2	CASSLGGGGSSYGYTF	TGTGCCAGCAGCCTAGGTGGCGGGGGCTCTAGCTATGGCTACACCTTC
TRBJ2-6	.	.	TRBV19	CASTSRGTASGANVLTF	TGTGCCAGTACCTCCCGAGGGACGGCCTCTGGGGCCAACGTCCTGACTTTC
TRBJ1-2	.	once	TRBV5-8	CASSFASGAGNYGYTF	TGTGCCAGCAGCTTCGCCTCAGGGGCCGGGAACTATGGCTACACCTTC
TRBJ2-7	TRBD1	.	TRBV19	CASSIGQGASYEQYF	TGTGCCAGTAGTATAGGACAGGGGGCGAGCTACGAGCAGTACTTC
TRBJ1-4	TRBD1	.	TRBV4-2	CASSPDRVEKEKLFF	TGTGCCAGCAGCCCGGACAGGGTAGAAAAAGAAAAACTGTTTTTT
TRBJ2-2	.	.	TRBV11-2	CASSTRRLANTGELFF	TGTGCCAGCAGCACGCGACGGCTAGCTAACACCGGGGAGCTGTTTTTT
TRBJ1-5	TRBD1	.	TRBV27	CASSLTGIRQPQHF	TGTGCCAGCAGTCTGACAGGGATAAGGCAGCCCCAGCATTTT
TRBJ2-3	.	.	TRBV14	CASSQDLAGTDTQYF	TGTGCCAGCAGCCAAGATCTGGCAGGCACAGATACGCAGTATTTT
TRBJ2-5	.	.	TRBV13	CASSGHGGGRETQYF	TGTGCCAGCAGCGGTCACGGGGGTGGGCGAGAGACCCAGTACTTC
TRBJ1-2	.	.	TRBV2	CASSENRNYGYTF	TGTGCCAGCAGTGAAAACAGGAACTATGGCTACACCTTC
TRBJ2-3	.	.	TRBV6-5	CASSLGHTDTQYF	TGTGCCAGCAGCCTCGGACACACAGATACGCAGTATTTT
TRBJ1-1	.	.	TRBV11-2	CASSLVPPGMNTEAFF	TGTGCCAGCAGCTTAGTTCCCCCGGGGATGAACACTGAAGCTTTCTTT
TRBJ2-3	TRBD2	once	TRBV7-2	CASSQIAGGIGDTQYF	TGTGCCAGCAGCCAAATAGCGGGGGGGATTGGAGATACGCAGTATTTT
TRBJ1-2	.	.	TRBV6-6	CASSRQLSGYGYTF	TGTGCCAGCAGTCGACAGTTATCGGGCTATGGCTACACCTTC
TRBJ1-1	.	.	TRBV6-1	CASTGQTIGPEAFF	TGTGCCAGCACAGGACAGACCATTGGGCCTGAAGCTTTCTTT
TRBJ2-7	.	few	TRBV19	CASSNLGDYEQYF	TGTGCCAGTAGTAATTTGGGAGACTACGAGCAGTACTTC
TRBJ2-7	TRBD1	once	TRBV28	CASNFRDREYEQYF	TGTGCCAGTAACTTCCGGGACAGGGAGTACGAGCAGTACTTC
TRBJ2-3	TRBD1	.	TRBV11-3	CASSLRDRSDTQYF	TGTGCCAGCAGCTTGCGGGACAGGTCCGATACGCAGTATTTT
TRBJ2-7	.	.	TRBV18	CASSPLRVEYEQYF	TGTGCCAGCTCACCACTACGGGTGGAGTACGAGCAGTACTTC
TRBJ2-5	TRBD2	.	TRBV15	CATSRIPTSGSPKETQYF	TGTGCCACCAGCAGAATTCCGACTAGCGGGAGCCCCAAAGAGACCCAGTACTTC
TRBJ1-1	.	once	TRBV5-1	CASSFTEAPYTEAFF	TGCGCCAGCAGCTTCACAGAAGCCCCCTACACTGAAGCTTTCTTT
TRBJ2-2	TRBD1	.	TRBV28	CASSSYRDRGLGGELFF	TGTGCCAGCAGTTCGTACCGGGACAGGGGGCTCGGCGGGGAGCTGTTTTTT
TRBJ2-7	TRBD2	.	TRBV10-1	CASRTSGTWWAYEQYF	TGCGCCAGCAGGACTAGCGGGACCTGGTGGGCCTACGAGCAGTACTTC
TRBJ1-1	TRBD1	.	TRBV7-4	CASSPQGAHLDTEAFF	TGTGCCAGCAGCCCCCAGGGGGCGCATCTGGACACTGAAGCTTTCTTT
TRBJ1-1	TRBD1	.	TRBV5-6	CASSSAGQGLTEAFF	TGTGCCAGCAGCTCGGCGGGACAGGGTCTTACTGAAGCTTTCTTT
TRBJ2-5	TRBD1	.	TRBV18	CARLTQGETQYF	TGTGCCAGGCTAACACAGGGGGAGACCCAGTACTTC
TRBJ1-2	TRBD1	.	TRBV19	CASSYRTGGEGGYTF	TGTGCCAGTTCATACCGGACAGGGGGCGAGGGTGGCTACACCTTC
TRBJ2-3	TRBD2	.	TRBV7-2	CASSLLAGGPLDTQYF	TGTGCCAGCAGCTTGCTAGCGGGAGGGCCGTTAGATACGCAGTATTTT
TRBJ2-7	.	.	TRBV28	CASSLPELYEQYF	TGTGCCAGCAGTCTTCCAGAACTATACGAGCAGTACTTC
TRBJ1-5	.	.	TRBV28	CASSPEGDQPQHF	TGTGCCAGCAGTCCCGAGGGTGATCAGCCCCAGCATTTT
TRBJ2-3	TRBD1	.	TRBV7-2	CASSPFSRTGGGDTQYF	TGTGCCAGCAGCCCTTTTTCCAGGACAGGGGGCGGAGATACGCAGTATTTT
TRBJ1-3	.	few	TRBV19	CASSIASGNTIYF	TGTGCCAGTAGTATCGCATCTGGAAACACCATATATTTT
TRBJ1-1	.	.	TRBV9	CASSVDSGTEAFF	TGTGCCAGCAGCGTAGATTCGGGCACTGAAGCTTTCTTT
TRBJ1-5	.	.	TRBV9	CASSVASEQPQHF	TGTGCCAGCAGCGTAGCTTCCGAACAGCCCCAGCATTTT
TRBJ2-1	.	.	TRBV29-1	CSVEVQGPYNEQFF	TGCAGCGTTGAAGTGCAGGGCCCATACAATGAGCAGTTCTTC
TRBJ2-7	.	.	TRBV29-1	CSVEADGSYEQYF	TGCAGCGTTGAGGCGGACGGATCCTACGAGCAGTACTTC
TRBJ1-4	.	.	TRBV9	CASSVESMTNEKLFF	TGTGCCAGCAGCGTAGAGTCTATGACTAATGAAAAACTGTTTTTT
TRBJ1-2	TRBD1	.	TRBV5-1	CASSQQEDRDRPNYGYTF	TGCGCCAGCAGCCAACAAGAGGACAGGGATAGACCTAACTATGGCTACACCTTC
TRBJ2-3	TRBD1	.	TRBV11-2	CASSLIGQGTDTQYF	TGTGCCAGCAGCTTAATTGGACAGGGCACAGATACGCAGTATTTT
TRBJ1-5	.	.	TRBV27	CASSLFGASQPQHF	TGTGCCAGCAGTTTATTTGGGGCCAGCCAGCCCCAGCATTTT
TRBJ2-7	TRBD2	.	TRBV19	CASSIETSGRLSEQYF	TGTGCCAGTAGTATAGAGACTAGCGGGAGACTGAGCGAGCAGTACTTC
TRBJ1-2	.	.	TRBV27	CASSPLGNPTGPYGYTF	TGTGCCAGCAGTCCCCTAGGAAACCCGACAGGACCCTATGGCTACACCTTC
TRBJ2-1	.	.	TRBV28	CASSFLLSYNEQFF	TGTGCCAGCAGTTTTCTGCTCTCCTACAATGAGCAGTTCTTC
TRBJ2-1	.	.	TRBV6-1	CASSEAPGQPYNEQFF	TGTGCCAGCAGTGAAGCGCCAGGGCAACCATACAATGAGCAGTTCTTC
TRBJ2-2	TRBD1	.	TRBV29-1	CSVEDGVQGAPGELFF	TGCAGCGTTGAAGATGGCGTCCAGGGGGCACCCGGGGAGCTGTTTTTT
TRBJ1-4	TRBD1	.	TRBV5-1	CASSLWDSNEKLFF	TGCGCCAGCAGCTTGTGGGACAGTAATGAAAAACTGTTTTTT
TRBJ2-5	TRBD1	.	TRBV27	CASSFGTEGETQYF	TGTGCCAGCAGTTTTGGGACAGAGGGAGAGACCCAGTACTTC
TRBJ2-7	.	.	TRBV19	CASSGPTYEQYF	TGTGCCAGTAGTGGTCCTACCTACGAGCAGTACTTC